This is a list of T cell receptor beta chains from one sample in a study of CD8 T cells in ankylosing spondylitis. TCRdb used MiXCR to reprocess the 5' RACE reads, holding one entry per CDR3 protein. This table has 220,000 or so distinct CDR3 sequences, roughly a tenth appearing once. Sequenced: blood, either unsorted or a sorted T cell fraction (not recorded which). These receptors all stem from a male donor with ankylosing spondylitis or in good health (not recorded which). Each CDR3 is given with its conserved first and last residue. The D gene is left open where the match is weak. Some rows have no size entry. The others give once, few or many, or a class for an expanded clone.

J,size,V,D,CDR3,DNA
TRBJ2-3,many,TRBV3-1,TRBD2,CASSQALAGGTDTQYF,TGTGCCAGCAGCCAAGCACTAGCGGGGGGCACAGATACGCAGTATTTT
TRBJ2-5,many,TRBV6-1,-,CASTSLGLQETQYF,TGTGCCAGCACATCGCTTGGACTCCAAGAGACCCAGTACTTC
TRBJ1-4,-,TRBV7-2,-,CASTQTAGGSEKLFF,TGTGCCAGCACCCAGACTGCCGGGGGCAGTGAAAAACTGTTTTTT
TRBJ2-7,few,TRBV5-1,-,CASSLGVQGPYEQYF,TGCGCCAGCAGCTTGGGGGTTCAGGGCCCCTACGAGCAGTACTTC
TRBJ2-3,-,TRBV5-1,TRBD1,CASSGGQGITYDTQYF,TGCGCCAGCAGCGGAGGACAGGGTATAACGTACGATACGCAGTATTTT
TRBJ1-1,many,TRBV5-6,-,CASSFVRGTPPEAFF,TGTGCCAGCAGCTTCGTACGAGGGACACCCCCTGAAGCTTTCTTT
TRBJ2-1,many,TRBV7-6,-,CASTPGAGPNNEQFF,TGTGCCAGCACCCCAGGGGCAGGACCCAACAATGAGCAGTTCTTC
TRBJ1-3,many,TRBV12-3/TRBV12-4,-,CASRSTGTSGNTIYF,TGTGCCAGCAGATCTACAGGGACCTCTGGAAACACCATATATTTT
TRBJ2-1,many,TRBV5-6,-,CASSHGPSNEQFF,TGTGCCAGCAGCCATGGGCCCTCCAATGAGCAGTTCTTC
TRBJ1-2,-,TRBV3-1,TRBD1,CASSQLRGGHGYTF,TGTGCCAGCAGCCAATTACGAGGGGGCCATGGCTACACCTTC
TRBJ2-3,once,TRBV4-2,TRBD1,CARGSGTGGKEPADTQYF,TGTGCCAGGGGCTCCGGGACAGGGGGCAAGGAGCCCGCAGATACGCAGTATTTT
TRBJ1-2,-,TRBV5-1,TRBD1,CASSYDRAYGYTF,TGCGCCAGCAGCTACGACAGGGCCTATGGCTACACCTTC
TRBJ1-6,many,TRBV7-9,TRBD1,CASSRDSLNSPLHF,TGTGCCAGCAGCCGGGACAGTCTTAATTCACCCCTCCACTTT
TRBJ2-1,many,TRBV12-3/TRBV12-4,TRBD1,CASSRSTGDNEQFF,TGTGCCAGCAGCCGCTCAACAGGGGACAATGAGCAGTTCTTC
TRBJ2-7,many,TRBV20-1,-,CSAPRSGLATYEQYF,TGCAGTGCCCCTAGGTCGGGACTTGCTACCTACGAGCAGTACTTC
TRBJ1-1,many,TRBV20-1,-,CSARDRGRNTEAFF,TGCAGTGCTAGAGACAGGGGACGGAACACTGAAGCTTTCTTT
TRBJ1-1,many,TRBV12-3/TRBV12-4,-,CASWEGTNTEAFF,TGTGCGAGTTGGGAGGGGACGAACACTGAAGCTTTCTTT
TRBJ1-5,few,TRBV19,-,CASSIDKPTGNQPQHF,TGTGCCAGTAGTATAGATAAACCTACAGGGAATCAGCCCCAGCATTTT
TRBJ2-5,few,TRBV12-3/TRBV12-4,TRBD2,CASSGGGSQETQYF,TGTGCCAGCAGTGGGGGGGGGTCCCAAGAGACCCAGTACTTC
TRBJ1-5,-,TRBV7-2,-,CASSRNEQPQHF,TGTGCCAGCAGTCGTAACGAGCAGCCCCAGCATTTT
TRBJ2-7,many,TRBV9,-,CASKSPQGNPYEQYF,TGTGCCAGCAAAAGTCCACAGGGAAATCCCTACGAGCAGTACTTC
TRBJ2-7,few,TRBV9,TRBD1,CASSVVGTGGEQYF,TGTGCCAGCAGCGTAGTGGGCACAGGGGGGGAGCAGTACTTC